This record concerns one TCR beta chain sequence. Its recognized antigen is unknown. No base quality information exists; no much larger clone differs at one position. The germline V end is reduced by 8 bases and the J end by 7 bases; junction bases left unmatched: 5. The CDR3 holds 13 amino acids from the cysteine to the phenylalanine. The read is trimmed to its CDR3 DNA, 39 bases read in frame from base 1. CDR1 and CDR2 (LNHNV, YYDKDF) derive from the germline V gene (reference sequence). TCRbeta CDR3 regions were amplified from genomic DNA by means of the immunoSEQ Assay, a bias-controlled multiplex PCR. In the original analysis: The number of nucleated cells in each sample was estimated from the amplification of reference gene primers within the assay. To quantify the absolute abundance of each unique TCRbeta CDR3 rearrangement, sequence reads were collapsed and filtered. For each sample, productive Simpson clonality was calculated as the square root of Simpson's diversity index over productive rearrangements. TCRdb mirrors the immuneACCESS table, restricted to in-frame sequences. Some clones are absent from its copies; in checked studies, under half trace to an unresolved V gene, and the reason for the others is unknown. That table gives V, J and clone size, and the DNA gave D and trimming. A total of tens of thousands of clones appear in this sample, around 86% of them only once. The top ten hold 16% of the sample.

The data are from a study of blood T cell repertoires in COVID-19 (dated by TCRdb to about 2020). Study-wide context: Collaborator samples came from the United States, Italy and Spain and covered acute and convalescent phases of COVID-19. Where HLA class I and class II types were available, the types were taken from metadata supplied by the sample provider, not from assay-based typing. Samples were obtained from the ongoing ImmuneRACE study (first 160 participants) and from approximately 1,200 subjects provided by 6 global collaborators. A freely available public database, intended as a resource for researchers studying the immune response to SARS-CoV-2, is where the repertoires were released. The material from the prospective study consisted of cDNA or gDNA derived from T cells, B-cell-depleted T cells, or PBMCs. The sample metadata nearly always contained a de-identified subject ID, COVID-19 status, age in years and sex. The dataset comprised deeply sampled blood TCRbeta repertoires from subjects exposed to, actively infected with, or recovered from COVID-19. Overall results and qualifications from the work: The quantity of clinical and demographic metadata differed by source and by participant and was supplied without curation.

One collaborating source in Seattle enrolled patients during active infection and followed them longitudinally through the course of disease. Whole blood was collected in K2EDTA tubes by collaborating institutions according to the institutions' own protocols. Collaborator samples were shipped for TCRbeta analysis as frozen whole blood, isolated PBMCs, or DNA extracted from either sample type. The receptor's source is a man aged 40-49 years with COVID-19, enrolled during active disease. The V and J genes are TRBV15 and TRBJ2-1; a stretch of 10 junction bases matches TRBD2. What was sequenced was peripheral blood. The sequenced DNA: TGTGCCACCCGAGTTAGCGGGGGGAATGAGCAGTTCTTC. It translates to CATRVSGGNEQFF.